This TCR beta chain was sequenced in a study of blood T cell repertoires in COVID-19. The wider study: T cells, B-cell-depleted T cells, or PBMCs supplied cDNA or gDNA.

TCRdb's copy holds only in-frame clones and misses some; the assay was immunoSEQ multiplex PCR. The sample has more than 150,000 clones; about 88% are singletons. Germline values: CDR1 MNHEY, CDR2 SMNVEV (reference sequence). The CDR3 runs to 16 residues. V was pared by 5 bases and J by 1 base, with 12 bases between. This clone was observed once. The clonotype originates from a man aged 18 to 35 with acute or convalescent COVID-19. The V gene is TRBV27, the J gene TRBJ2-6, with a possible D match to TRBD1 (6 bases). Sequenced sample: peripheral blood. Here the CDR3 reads CASSPRGGSGANVLTF. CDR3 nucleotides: TGTGCCAGCAGTCCCAGGGGTGGGTCTGGGGCCAACGTCCTGACTTTC.